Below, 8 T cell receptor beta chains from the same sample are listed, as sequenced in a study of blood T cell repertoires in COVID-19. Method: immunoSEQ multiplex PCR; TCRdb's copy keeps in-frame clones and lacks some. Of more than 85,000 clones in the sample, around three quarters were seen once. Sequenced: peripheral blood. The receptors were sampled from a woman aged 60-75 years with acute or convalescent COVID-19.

As DNA, the CDR3 is TGTGCCAGCAGCTTATACGGGGAGGGCACTGAAGCTTTCTTT. Protein: CASSLYGEGTEAFF. The chain uses TRBV7-3 and TRBJ1-1; D uncertain. CDR1 is SGHTA, CDR2 FQGTGA, per germline. The germline V and J ends were trimmed by 2 bases and 4 bases, with 11 bases remaining between them. There are 14 residues in the CDR3.

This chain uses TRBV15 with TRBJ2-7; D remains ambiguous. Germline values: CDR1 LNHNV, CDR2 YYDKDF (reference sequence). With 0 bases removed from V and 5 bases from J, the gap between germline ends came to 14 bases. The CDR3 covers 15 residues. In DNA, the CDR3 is TGTGCCACCAGCAGAGATCGGGTCGTCCGGGACGAGCAGTACTTC. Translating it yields CATSRDRVVRDEQYF.

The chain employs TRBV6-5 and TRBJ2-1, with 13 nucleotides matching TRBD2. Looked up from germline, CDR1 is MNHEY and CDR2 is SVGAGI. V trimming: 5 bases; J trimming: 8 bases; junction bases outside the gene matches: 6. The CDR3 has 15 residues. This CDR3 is CASSPRTSGGDEQFF. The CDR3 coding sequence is TGTGCCAGCAGTCCACGGACTAGCGGGGGAGATGAGCAGTTCTTC.

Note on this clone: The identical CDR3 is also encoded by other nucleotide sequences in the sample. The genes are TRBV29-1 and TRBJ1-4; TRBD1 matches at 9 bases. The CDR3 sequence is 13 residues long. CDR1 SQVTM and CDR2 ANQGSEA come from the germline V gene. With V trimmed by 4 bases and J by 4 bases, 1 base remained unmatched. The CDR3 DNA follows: TGCAGCGTTGGGGGACAGGGTAATGAAAAACTGTTTTTT. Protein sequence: CSVGGQGNEKLFF.

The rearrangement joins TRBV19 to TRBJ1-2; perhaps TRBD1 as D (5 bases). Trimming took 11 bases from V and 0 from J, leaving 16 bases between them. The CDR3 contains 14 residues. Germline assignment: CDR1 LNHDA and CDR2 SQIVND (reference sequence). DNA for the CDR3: TGTGCCTCCTGCAGGGCCAGCCCTAACTATGGCTACACCTTC. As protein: CASCRASPNYGYTF.

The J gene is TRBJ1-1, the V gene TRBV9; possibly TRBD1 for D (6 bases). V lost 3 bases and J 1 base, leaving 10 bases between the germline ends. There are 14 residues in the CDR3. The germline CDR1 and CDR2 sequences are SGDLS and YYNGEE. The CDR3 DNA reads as TGTGCCAGCAGCGCCGACAGGACGAACACTGAAGCTTTCTTT. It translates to CASSADRTNTEAFF.

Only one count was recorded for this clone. The CDR3 sequence is CASSSPPLGLLRGANTEAFF. The DNA of the CDR3 is TGTGCCAGCAGTTCCCCTCCCTTGGGACTCCTCCGGGGGGCCAACACTGAAGCTTTCTTT. The rearrangement links TRBV27 to TRBJ1-1, with D tentatively TRBD1 (6 bases). The CDR3 covers 20 residues. Trimming cost V 4 bases and J 2 bases, with 29 bases left between them. Germline V CDR1 and CDR2: MNHEY, SMNVEV (reference sequence).

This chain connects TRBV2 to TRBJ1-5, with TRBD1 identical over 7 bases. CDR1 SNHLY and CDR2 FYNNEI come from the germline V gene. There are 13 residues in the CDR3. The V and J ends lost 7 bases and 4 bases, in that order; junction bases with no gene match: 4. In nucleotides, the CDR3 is TGTGCCAGCACCAGGGACAGAAATCAGCCCCAGCATTTT. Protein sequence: CASTRDRNQPQHF.